These 11 T cell receptor beta chains came from one sample sequenced in a study of a mutant IDH1 vaccine in newly diagnosed glioma. Assay: immunoSEQ multiplex PCR; the TCRdb copy retains only in-frame clones and omits some. The sample includes over 45,000 clones, over 70% of them seen just once. Their specific antigens are unknown. As to time point: week 47, end of study. In every dose of vaccine, 300 ug of mutant IDH1 20-mer peptide was given alongside topical imiquimod. Sequencing used PBMCs, obtained from a glioma patient whose treatment included an IDH1 peptide vaccine. The receptor source for this set is a man over 45 with glioma.

The V and J genes are TRBV4-3 and TRBJ1-1, with D unresolved. The CDR3 sequence is 16 residues long. V was shortened by 4 bases and J by 0 bases, with 15 bases between the two germline ends. CDR1 LGHNA and CDR2 YSLEER come from the germline V gene. The CDR3 DNA reads TGCGCCAGCAGCCCCCCGGAGGAAGGGCTGAACACTGAAGCTTTCTTT. The encoded protein is CASSPPEEGLNTEAFF.

This clone was counted once. The CDR3 coding sequence is TGTGCCAGCAGGGACGGACGCTCTGGGGCCAACGTCCTGACTTTC. This gives the protein CASRDGRSGANVLTF. The rearrangement joins TRBV6-6 to TRBJ2-6; D not certain. Germline V gene lookup returns CDR1 MNHNY and CDR2 SVGAGI (reference sequence). V lost 6 bases, J lost 0 bases, and 9 bases lay in between. The length of the CDR3 is 15 residues.

The chain uses TRBV19 and TRBJ2-1; D gene uncertain. Per germline, CDR1 LNHDA and CDR2 SQIVND (reference sequence). The CDR3 loop spans 11 amino acids. V was clipped by 8 bases and J by 4 bases, with 6 bases between them. The CDR3 here is CASSSYNEQFF. CDR3 in DNA: TGTGCCAGTTCCTCTTACAATGAGCAGTTCTTC.

The chain joins TRBV7-2 to TRBJ2-7; D is possibly TRBD1 (5 bases). Trimming cost V 2 bases and J 2 bases, with 10 bases left between them. Germline-derived CDR1 and CDR2 are SGHTA and FQGNSA. CDR3 length: 14 amino acids. CDR3 bases: TGTGCCAGCAGCTTAAACCAGGGTGCCTACGAGCAGTACTTC. Translated, it gives CASSLNQGAYEQYF. Filled out from reference TRBV7-2 and TRBJ2-7, the complete variable domain reads GAGVSQSPSNKVTEKGKDVELRCDPISGHTALYWYRQSLGQGLEFLIYFQGNSAPDKSGLPSDRFSAERTGGSVSTLTIQRTQQEDSAVYLCASSLNQGAYEQYFGPGTRLTVT.

This clone was observed a handful of times. This chain connects TRBV7-9 to TRBJ2-7; D may be TRBD1 (6 bases). The V and J ends lost 3 bases and 4 bases respectively, with 10 bases between them. Germline CDR1 is SEHNR and CDR2 is FQNEAQ (reference sequence). This CDR3 spans 13 amino acids. The CDR3 protein is CASSLSTGYEQYF. CDR3 DNA: TGTGCCAGCAGCTTGTCAACAGGGTACGAGCAGTACTTC.

In its sample, this clone was seen once. The rearrangement joins TRBV6-6 to TRBJ2-1, with 7 bases lining up with TRBD1. The CDR3 is made up of 16 amino acids. The germline CDR1 and CDR2 sequences are MNHNY and SVGAGI (reference sequence). Trimming took 0 bases from V and 5 from J; bases not matched to a gene: 7. The CDR3 loop reads CASSYSMGDSNNEQFF. The CDR3 DNA sequence: TGTGCCAGCAGTTACTCTATGGGGGACAGCAACAATGAGCAGTTCTTC.

This chain connects TRBV14 to TRBJ2-6, with D unresolved. The CDR3 length is 16 residues. V lost 3 bases to trimming and J lost 0 bases, with 9 bases between them. Germline CDR1 and CDR2: SGHDN and FVKESK. The CDR3 region is CASSQGHHSGANVLTF. CDR3 nucleotides: TGTGCCAGCAGCCAGGGCCACCACTCTGGGGCCAACGTCCTGACTTTC.

The V and J genes are TRBV29-1 and TRBJ1-2; 7 positions agree with TRBD1. CDR1 is SQVTM, CDR2 ANQGSEA, per germline. V lost 5 bases, J lost 6 bases, and 9 bases stayed unmatched. The CDR3 spans 13 residues. The CDR3: CSVPPTGNHGYTF. The DNA for the CDR3 is TGCAGCGTTCCTCCGACAGGGAACCATGGCTACACCTTC.

This rearrangement joins TRBV4-3 to TRBJ1-3, with unresolved D. The V and J ends lost 4 bases and 0 bases respectively, with 13 bases between them. The CDR3 extends over 16 amino acids. Germline V gene sequence: CDR1 LGHNA, CDR2 YSLEER. CDR3 in amino acids: CASSPEVAISGNTIYF. The CDR3 bases are TGCGCCAGCAGCCCCGAGGTAGCGATCTCTGGAAACACCATATATTTT.

The rearrangement joins TRBV29-1 to TRBJ1-4; D is perhaps TRBD1 (5 bases). Germline V lookup: CDR1 SQVTM, CDR2 ANQGSEA. There are 14 residues in the CDR3. Trimming removed 4 bases from V and 0 bases from J, with 9 bases in between. The chain's CDR3 is CSVGAGATNEKLFF. The CDR3 region has the DNA TGCAGCGTTGGGGCGGGGGCAACTAATGAAAAACTGTTTTTT. The whole variable domain, remainder taken from reference TRBV29-1 and TRBJ1-4, is SAVISQKPSRDICQRGTSLTIQCQVDSQVTMMFWYRQQPGQSLTLIATANQGSEATYESGFVIDKFPISRPNLTFSTLTVSNMSPEDSSIYLCSVGAGATNEKLFFGSGTQLSVL.

The rearrangement joins TRBV14 to TRBJ2-2; D is perhaps TRBD1 (7 bases). V lost 0 bases and J lost 6, with 11 bases in between. CDR1 is SGHDN, CDR2 FVKESK, per germline. The CDR3 sequence is 15 residues long. CDR3 amino acids: CASSQELRGAGELFF. CDR3 nucleotides: TGTGCCAGCAGCCAAGAGCTCAGGGGGGCCGGGGAGCTGTTTTTT.